This TCR beta chain is from a study of cytomegalovirus exposure and HLA in healthy donors. Germline V gene lookup returns CDR1 SGHTS and CDR2 YDEGEE. The CDR3 has 14 amino acids. The V end lost 1 base, the J end lost 4 bases, and 9 bases lay between the germline ends. The PCR used 60 Vbeta and 13 Jbeta primers. The assay was immunoSEQ multiplex PCR, and TCRdb's table has in-frame clones only and misses some. The data contain roughly 140,000 clones, almost 85% of them singletons. This chain uses TRBV5-8 with TRBJ1-5; unclear D gene. The clonotype was recovered from an older woman in good health and CMV-seropositive. The sample comprised PBMCs. This chain's CDR3 is CASSLSRINQPQHF. CDR3 in DNA: TGTGCCAGCAGCTTGTCCAGGATTAATCAGCCCCAGCATTTT.